This TCR beta chain emerged from a study of CD8 T cells in ankylosing spondylitis. Broader study findings: In ankylosing spondylitis patients, matched synovial fluid reportedly showed significant enrichment of disease-linked clones. Some of the motif variants had earlier been found in reactive arthritis patients' fluid and blood. In ankylosing spondylitis blood, a motif of roughly 8 highly homologous TCR beta variants appeared characteristic.

Germline loops: CDR1 DFQATT, CDR2 SNEGSKA (reference sequence). The CDR3 totals 13 residues. With 3 bases removed from V and 7 bases from J, the gap between germline ends came to 13 bases. The TCR beta libraries were generated through quantitative 5'-RACE incorporating molecular barcodes. TCRdb used MiXCR to reprocess the 5' RACE reads, holding one entry per CDR3 protein. The repertoire holds 800,000 to 900,000 distinct CDR3 sequences, about 10% seen once, with about 0.49% in the top ten. On this clonotype: The antigen is undetermined.

Sequenced material: blood, either unsorted or a sorted T cell fraction (not recorded which). The TCR was taken from a male donor with ankylosing spondylitis. J is TRBJ1-5 and V is TRBV20-1; no definite D call. The CDR3: CSASTPIRQPQHF. The CDR3 nucleotides are TGCAGTGCTAGTACCCCAATAAGGCAGCCCCAGCATTTT.